This T cell receptor (beta chain) was observed in a study of brain T cells in children with intractable seizures. TCRdb's copy holds only in-frame clones and misses some; the assay was immunoSEQ multiplex PCR. The table records approximately 110,000 clones, approximately 94% of them present only once. This CDR3 contains 14 residues. V trimming: 4 bases; J trimming: 3 bases; junction bases outside the gene matches: 0. Looked up from germline, CDR1 is SGHTA and CDR2 is FQGNSA. Sequencing was limited to surgery cases with top T cell transcript signatures in brain tissue. The sequence derives from a boy in the first two years of life with hemimegalencephaly and intractable seizures. V gene TRBV7-2 combines with J gene TRBJ2-7, with 13 nucleotides matching TRBD2. This material consisted of peripheral blood, taken at surgery. The CDR3 DNA follows: TGTGCCAGCAGCTGGACTAGCGGGAGCTACGAGCAGTACTTC. This gives the protein CASSWTSGSYEQYF.